Described below is a single T cell receptor (beta chain) sequence and its context. In the study's own analysis: Counts of nucleated cells, estimated from reference gene primer amplification, were obtained. Produced via immunoSEQ multiplex PCR; TCRdb's table is partial and in-frame only. V and J calls and clone size are copied from that table; D and trimming were computed from the DNA. Of roughly 250,000 clones in the sample, approximately 91% were seen once. CDR1 is SGHAT and CDR2 is FQNNGV in the germline V gene. The CDR3 is 18 amino acids. Unmatched junction bases numbered 9, after V lost 5 bases and J lost 0 bases. This sample stems from a study of blood T cell repertoires in COVID-19. Study-level information: Donors in the United States, Italy and Spain gave samples during acute or convalescent COVID-19.

Source material: peripheral blood. The V and J genes are TRBV11-2 and TRBJ1-4; 10 bases match TRBD1. The origin of this receptor is a woman in her thirties or forties who had recovered from COVID-19. The CDR3 DNA follows: TGTGCCAGCAGCCTGGGACAGGGGCGCAAGGCAACTAATGAAAAACTGTTTTTT. This sequence encodes CASSLGQGRKATNEKLFF.